The clone carrying this T cell receptor (beta chain) turned up a few times. This specimen comes from a study of sequential checkpoint blockade in melanoma. Study background: Randomization was 1:1 between first-line nivolumab→ipilimumab and ipilimumab→nivolumab. Each arm's sequence ended with maintenance nivolumab.

V was clipped by 0 bases and J by 3 bases, with 15 bases between them. Germline CDR1 SGHAT, CDR2 FQNNGV. CDR3 size: 16 residues. Sequenced by immunoSEQ multiplex PCR; TCRdb stores in-frame clones only, minus some. The sample holds some 9,600 clones, 60% to 85% seen once. Noted treatment: randomized to nivolumab then ipilimumab (arm A) or the reverse (arm B). No patient had prior DNA-damaging chemotherapy. This sequence joins TRBV11-2 and TRBJ2-7; D is possibly TRBD1 (5 bases). This clonotype originated in a human donor with melanoma. The specimen comprised CD8+ T cells sorted from blood (inferred from file names), sampled from a patient given nivolumab and ipilimumab in sequence. The CDR3 nucleotides read TGTGCCAGCAGCTTAGAGGGGAAGGGGTCTCACTACGAGCAGTACTTC. It translates to CASSLEGKGSHYEQYF. Supplemented by reference TRBV11-2 and TRBJ2-7, the full variable domain reads EAGVAQSPRYKIIEKRQSVAFWCNPISGHATLYWYQQILGQGPKLLIQFQNNGVVDDSQLPKDRFSAERLKGVDSTLKIQPAKLEDSAVYLCASSLEGKGSHYEQYFGPGTRLTVT.